The subject of this entry is one T cell receptor (beta chain). Its matching antigen is unknown. The sample comes from a study of T cell responses to AZD1222 COVID-19 vaccine. General study points: Most donors were white British, females outnumbered males, and clonal diversity was possibly underestimated. Baseline antibody screening turned up just a handful of seropositive AZD1222 recipients.

This CDR3 is 15 amino acids long. The ends were cut back, 2 bases at V and 5 bases at J, with 14 bases in the middle. In germline, CDR1 is SGHRS, CDR2 YFSETQ. Assay used: immunoSEQ multiplex PCR; TCRdb lists only in-frame clones, some missing. The sample includes 84,000 or so clones, roughly nine tenths of them seen just once. This sequence joins TRBV5-1 and TRBJ2-1; no clear D. This sequence was found in an adult in good health. Here the sequenced sample was peripheral blood, taken on day 0 of AZD1222 vaccination. The CDR3 DNA follows: TGCGCCAGCAGCTTCCGGGCAGCTTTCGACAATGAGCAGTTCTTC. As protein: CASSFRAAFDNEQFF.